This T cell receptor (beta chain) is drawn from a study of blood T cell repertoires in COVID-19. Overall study: Some COVID-19 samples were acute and others convalescent; all came from the United States, Italy and Spain. PBMCs, B-cell-depleted T cells, or T cells were the source of the cDNA or gDNA that made up the material.

Per the original data handling: Estimated nucleated cell counts came from reference gene primer amplification. Data came from immunoSEQ multiplex PCR; TCRdb stores just in-frame clones and leaves some out. The DNA gave D and trimming, while V, J and clone size come from that table. This sample has roughly 250,000 clones, with approximately 90% found just once. CDR3 length equals 14 residues. The germline CDR1 and CDR2 sequences are SGDLS and YYNGEE. The germline V and J ends were trimmed by 4 bases and 6 bases, with 13 bases remaining between them. This rearrangement joins TRBV9 to TRBJ2-2; perhaps TRBD2 as D (5 bases). Specimen: peripheral blood. The receptor comes from a man aged 55 to 70 who had recovered from COVID-19. The CDR3 DNA reads as TGTGCCAGCAGCCCCCAAACCGGGGCCGGGGAGCTGTTTTTT. Translation gives CASSPQTGAGELFF. The full variable domain, rest sourced from reference TRBV9 and TRBJ2-2, is DSGVTQTPKHLITATGQRVTLRCSPRSGDLSVYWYQQSLDQGLQFLIQYYNGEERAKGNILERFSAQQFPDLHSELNLSSLELGDSALYFCASSPQTGAGELFFGEGSRLTVL.